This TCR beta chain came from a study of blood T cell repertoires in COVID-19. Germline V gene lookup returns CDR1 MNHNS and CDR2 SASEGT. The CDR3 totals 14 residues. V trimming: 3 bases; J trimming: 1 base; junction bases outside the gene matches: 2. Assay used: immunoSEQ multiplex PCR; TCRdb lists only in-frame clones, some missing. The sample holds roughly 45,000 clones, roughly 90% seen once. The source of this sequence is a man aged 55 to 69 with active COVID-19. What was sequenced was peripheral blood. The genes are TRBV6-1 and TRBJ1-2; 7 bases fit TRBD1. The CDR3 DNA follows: TGTGCCAGCAGTGACGGGACAGTTAACTATGGCTACACCTTC. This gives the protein CASSDGTVNYGYTF.